This T cell receptor beta chain emerged from a study of T-cell reconstitution after alpha-beta-depleted transplantation in children. Unique molecular identifiers were built into the TCRbeta library. MiXCR was run by TCRdb on the PCR reads, yielding one entry per CDR3 protein. The sample has a few hundred thousand distinct CDR3 sequences, roughly a tenth seen once. This clonotype was counted at least ten times. This CDR3 has 15 amino acids. Germline CDR1 DFQATT, CDR2 SNEGSKA (reference sequence). V lost 6 bases and J lost 5, with 22 bases in between. This TCR derives from a human donor who donated a stem cell graft to a child with SCID. The chain is built from TRBV20-1 and TRBJ1-1, with D tentatively TRBD1 (5 bases). Sequencing used PBMCs from the stem cell graft donor, obtained from the stem cell graft. The CDR3, as DNA: TGCAGTGCACCTGAGATAGGGGAAGTAGAGACTGAAGCTTTCTTT. It is translated as CSAPEIGEVETEAFF.